This T cell receptor beta chain was retrieved from a study of neurological immune-mediated disorders. Trimming removed 5 bases from V and 10 bases from J; junction bases left unmatched: 9. CDR1 and CDR2 from the germline V gene are ENHRY and SYGVKD. This CDR3 is built from 15 residues. This clonotype occurred many times. Its specificity is unknown. A single run covered 15-18 subjects with over 170 million TCR-beta sequences. TCRdb used MiXCR to reprocess the 5' RACE reads, holding one entry per CDR3 protein. The repertoire consists of roughly 70,000 distinct CDR3 sequences, with roughly 5% occurring once and the leading ten covering approximately 3%. Study observations and caveats: HTLV-1-associated myelopathy had the most TCR clonal expansion, while multiple sclerosis had the least, a level that fell below healthy controls. Expanded clones shared no CDR3 amino acid sequences across subjects, suggesting private repertoires in all groups.

The specimen sequenced was PBMCs. This clonotype was sampled from a woman aged 25 to 45 with multiple sclerosis. This sequence joins TRBV10-3 and TRBJ2-1, with 12 positions matching TRBD2. The CDR3 region is CAISFLAGGLQEQFF. The CDR3 nucleotides are TGTGCCATCAGTTTTCTAGCGGGGGGGTTACAAGAGCAGTTCTTC.